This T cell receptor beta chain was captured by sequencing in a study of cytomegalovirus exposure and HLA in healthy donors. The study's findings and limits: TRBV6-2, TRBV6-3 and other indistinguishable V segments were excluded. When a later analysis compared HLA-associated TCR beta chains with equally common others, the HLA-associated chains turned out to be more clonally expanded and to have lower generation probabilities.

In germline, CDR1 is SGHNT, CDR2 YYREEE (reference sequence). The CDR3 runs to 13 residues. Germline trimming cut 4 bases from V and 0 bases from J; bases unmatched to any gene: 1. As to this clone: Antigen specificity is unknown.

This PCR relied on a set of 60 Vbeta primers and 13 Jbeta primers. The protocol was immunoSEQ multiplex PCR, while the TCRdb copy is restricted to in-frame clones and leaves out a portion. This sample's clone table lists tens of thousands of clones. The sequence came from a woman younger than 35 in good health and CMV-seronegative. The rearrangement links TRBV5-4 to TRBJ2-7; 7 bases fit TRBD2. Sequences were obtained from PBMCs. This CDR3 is CASSRGDSYEQYF. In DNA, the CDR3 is TGTGCCAGCAGCCGGGGGGACTCCTACGAGCAGTACTTC.